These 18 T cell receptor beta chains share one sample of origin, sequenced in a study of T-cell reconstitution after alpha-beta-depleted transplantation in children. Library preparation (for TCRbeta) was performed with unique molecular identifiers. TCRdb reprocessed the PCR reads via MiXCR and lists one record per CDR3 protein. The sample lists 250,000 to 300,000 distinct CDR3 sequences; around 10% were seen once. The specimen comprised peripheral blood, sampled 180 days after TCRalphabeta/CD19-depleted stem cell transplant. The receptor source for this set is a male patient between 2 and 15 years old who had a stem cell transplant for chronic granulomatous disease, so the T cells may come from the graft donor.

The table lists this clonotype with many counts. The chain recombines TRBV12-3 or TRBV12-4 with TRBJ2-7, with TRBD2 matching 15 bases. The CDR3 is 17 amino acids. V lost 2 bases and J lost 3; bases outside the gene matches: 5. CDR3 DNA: TGTGCCAGCAGTTTATTGCAGGGACTAGCGGGGGGCTACGAGCAGTACTTC. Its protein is CASSLLQGLAGGYEQYF.

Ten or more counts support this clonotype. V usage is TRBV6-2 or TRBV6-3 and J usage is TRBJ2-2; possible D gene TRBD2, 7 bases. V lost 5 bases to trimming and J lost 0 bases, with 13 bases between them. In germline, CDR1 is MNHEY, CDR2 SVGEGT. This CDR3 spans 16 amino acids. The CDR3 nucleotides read TGTGCCAGCAGTGCAAGGGGGGGTTCGAACACCGGGGAGCTGTTTTTT. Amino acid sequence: CASSARGGSNTGELFF.

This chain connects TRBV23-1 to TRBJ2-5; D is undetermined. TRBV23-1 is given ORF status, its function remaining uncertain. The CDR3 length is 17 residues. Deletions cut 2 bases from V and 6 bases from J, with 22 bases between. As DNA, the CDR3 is TGCGCCAGCAGTCAAAATCCCGAAGTACACCTAGGTCAGACCCAGTACTTC. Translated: CASSQNPEVHLGQTQYF.

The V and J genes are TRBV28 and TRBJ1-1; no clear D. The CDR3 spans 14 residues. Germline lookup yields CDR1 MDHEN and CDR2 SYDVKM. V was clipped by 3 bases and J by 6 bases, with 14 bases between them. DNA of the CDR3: TGTGCCAGCAGTTTCGAATACCGGGGTTCTGAAGCTTTCTTT. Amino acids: CASSFEYRGSEAFF.

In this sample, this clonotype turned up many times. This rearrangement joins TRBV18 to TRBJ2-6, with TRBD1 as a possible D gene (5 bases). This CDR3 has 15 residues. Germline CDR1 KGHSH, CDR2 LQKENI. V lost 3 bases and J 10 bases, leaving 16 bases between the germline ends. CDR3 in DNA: TGTGCCAGCTCACCCAACCCGGCAGGGCAAAACGTCCTGACTTTC. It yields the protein CASSPNPAGQNVLTF.

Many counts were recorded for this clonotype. Written as DNA, the CDR3 is TGCGCCAGCAGGCCATATGGCGGGAACTCCTACGAGCAGTACTTC. Translated, it gives CASRPYGGNSYEQYF. The chain carries TRBV5-1 and TRBJ2-7, with a tentative D call TRBD2 (6 bases). The CDR3 is 15 residues long. V lost 5 bases and J 0 bases, leaving 15 bases between the germline ends. CDR1 is SGHRS, CDR2 YFSETQ, per germline.

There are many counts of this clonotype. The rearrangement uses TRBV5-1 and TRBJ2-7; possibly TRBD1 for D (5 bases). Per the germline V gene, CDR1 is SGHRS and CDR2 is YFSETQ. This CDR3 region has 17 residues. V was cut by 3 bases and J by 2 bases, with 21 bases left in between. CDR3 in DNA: TGCGCCAGCAGCTCCGCCAGTGGGGCCATAGGGGCCTACGAGCAGTACTTC. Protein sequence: CASSSASGAIGAYEQYF.

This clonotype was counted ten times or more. CDR3 sequence (DNA): TGCAGTGCTAGAGACGCGGACGGGATTTACGAGCAGTACTTC. It yields the protein CSARDADGIYEQYF. The rearrangement uses TRBV20-1 and TRBJ2-7, with a possible D match to TRBD2 (5 bases). The CDR3 runs 14 residues. Germline V gene data show CDR1 as DFQATT and CDR2 as SNEGSKA (reference sequence). V lost 0 bases, J lost 4 bases, and 13 bases lay in between.

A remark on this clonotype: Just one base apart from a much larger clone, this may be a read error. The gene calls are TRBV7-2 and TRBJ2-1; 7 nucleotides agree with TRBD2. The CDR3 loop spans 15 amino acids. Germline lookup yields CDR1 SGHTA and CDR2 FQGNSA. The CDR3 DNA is TGTGCCAGCAGCTTAGAACTAGCGACCTACAAGGAGCAGTTCTTC. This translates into CASSLELATYKEQFF. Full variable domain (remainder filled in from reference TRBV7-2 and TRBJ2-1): GAGVSQSPSNKVTEKGKDVELRCDPISGHTALYWYRQSLGQGLEFLIYFQGNSAPDKSGLPSDRFSAERTGGSVSTLTIQRTQQEDSAVYLCASSLELATYKEQFFGPGTRLTVL.

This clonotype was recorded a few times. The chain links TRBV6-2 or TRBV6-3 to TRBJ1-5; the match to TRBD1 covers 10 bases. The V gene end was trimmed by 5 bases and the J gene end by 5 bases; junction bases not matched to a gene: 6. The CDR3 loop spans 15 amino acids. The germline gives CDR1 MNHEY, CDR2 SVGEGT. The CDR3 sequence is CASSRPGTGDQPQHF. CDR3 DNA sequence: TGTGCCAGCAGTCGCCCCGGGACAGGGGATCAGCCCCAGCATTTT.

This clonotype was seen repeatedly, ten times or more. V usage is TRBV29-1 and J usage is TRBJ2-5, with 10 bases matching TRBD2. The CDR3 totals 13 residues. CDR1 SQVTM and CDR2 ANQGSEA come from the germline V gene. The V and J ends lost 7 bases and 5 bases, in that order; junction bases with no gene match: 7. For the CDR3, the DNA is TGCAGCGCTGCTAGCGGGAGCGGCGAGACCCAGTACTTC. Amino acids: CSAASGSGETQYF.

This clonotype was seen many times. CDR3 sequence (DNA): TGCAGTGCTAGAGACAGACTAGCGGGAGTGCAAGATACGCAGTATTTT. Amino acid sequence: CSARDRLAGVQDTQYF. The chain recombines TRBV20-1 with TRBJ2-3; 12 bases agree with TRBD2. Per the germline V gene, CDR1 is DFQATT and CDR2 is SNEGSKA (reference sequence). V shed 0 bases, J shed 5 bases, and the junction held 6 bases outside the gene matches. The CDR3 length is 16 residues.

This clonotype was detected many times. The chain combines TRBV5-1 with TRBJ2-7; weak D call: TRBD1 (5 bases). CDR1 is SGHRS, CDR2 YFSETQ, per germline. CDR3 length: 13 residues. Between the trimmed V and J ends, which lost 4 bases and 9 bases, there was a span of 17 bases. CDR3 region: CASSTKGATGQYF. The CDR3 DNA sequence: TGCGCCAGCAGCACCAAAGGGGCCACCGGGCAGTACTTC.

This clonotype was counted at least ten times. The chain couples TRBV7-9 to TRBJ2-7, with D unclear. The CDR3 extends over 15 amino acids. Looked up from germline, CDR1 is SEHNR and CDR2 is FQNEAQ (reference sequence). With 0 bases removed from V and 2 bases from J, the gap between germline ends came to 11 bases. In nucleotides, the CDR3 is TGTGCCAGCAGCTTAGCACTAACCCCCACCTACGAGCAGTACTTC. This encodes CASSLALTPTYEQYF.

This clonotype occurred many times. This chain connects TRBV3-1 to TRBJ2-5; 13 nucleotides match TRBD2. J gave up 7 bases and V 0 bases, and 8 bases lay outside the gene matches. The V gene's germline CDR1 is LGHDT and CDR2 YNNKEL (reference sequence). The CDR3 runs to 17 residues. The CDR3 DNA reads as TGTGCCAGCAGCCAAGATGACGGACTAGCGGGAGTTGGGACCCAGTACTTC. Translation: CASSQDDGLAGVGTQYF.

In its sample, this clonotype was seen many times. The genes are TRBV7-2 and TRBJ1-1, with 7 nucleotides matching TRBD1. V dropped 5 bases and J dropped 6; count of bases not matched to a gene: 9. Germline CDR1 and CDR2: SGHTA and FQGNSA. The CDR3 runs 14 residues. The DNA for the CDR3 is TGTGCCAGCAGCGAAACCCGGGACAGCCCTGAAGCTTTCTTT. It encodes CASSETRDSPEAFF. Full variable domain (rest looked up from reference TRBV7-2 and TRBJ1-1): GAGVSQSPSNKVTEKGKDVELRCDPISGHTALYWYRQSLGQGLEFLIYFQGNSAPDKSGLPSDRFSAERTGGSVSTLTIQRTQQEDSAVYLCASSETRDSPEAFFGQGTRLTVV.

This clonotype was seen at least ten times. The CDR3 coding sequence is TGTGCCAGCAGCTTCAGAGACACTGAAGCTTTCTTT. This encodes CASSFRDTEAFF. The chain joins TRBV3-1 to TRBJ1-1; no clear D gene. The CDR3 extends over 12 amino acids. Germline CDR1 LGHDT, CDR2 YNNKEL (reference sequence). V lost 5 bases, J lost 3 bases, and 7 bases lay in between. Variable domain in full (rest from reference TRBV3-1 and TRBJ1-1): DTAVSQTPKYLVTQMGNDKSIKCEQNLGHDTMYWYKQDSKKFLKIMFSYNNKELIINETVPNRFSPKSPDKAHLNLHINSLELGDSAVYFCASSFRDTEAFFGQGTRLTVV.

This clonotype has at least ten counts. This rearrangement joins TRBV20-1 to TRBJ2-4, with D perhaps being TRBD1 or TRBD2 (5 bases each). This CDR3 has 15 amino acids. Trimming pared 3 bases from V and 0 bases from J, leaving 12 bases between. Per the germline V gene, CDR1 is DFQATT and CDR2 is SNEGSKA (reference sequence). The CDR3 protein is CSASRGRVAKNIQYF. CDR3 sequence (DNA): TGCAGTGCTAGTCGGGGCAGAGTAGCCAAAAACATTCAGTACTTC.